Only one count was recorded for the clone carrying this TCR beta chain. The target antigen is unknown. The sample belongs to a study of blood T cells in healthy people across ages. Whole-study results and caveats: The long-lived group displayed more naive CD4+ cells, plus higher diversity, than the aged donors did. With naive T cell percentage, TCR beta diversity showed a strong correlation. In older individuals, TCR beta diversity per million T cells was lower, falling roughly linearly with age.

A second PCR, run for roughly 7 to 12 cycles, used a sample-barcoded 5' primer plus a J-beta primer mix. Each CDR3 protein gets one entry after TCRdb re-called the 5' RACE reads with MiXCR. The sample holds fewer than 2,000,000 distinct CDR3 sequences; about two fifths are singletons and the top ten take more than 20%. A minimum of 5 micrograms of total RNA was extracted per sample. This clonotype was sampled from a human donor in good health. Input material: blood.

CDR3 nucleotide sequence: TGTGCCAGCAGCTTAATTTCTCGCCAGAAAAACAATCAGCCCCAGCATTTT. It yields the protein CASSLISRQKNNQPQHF. The J gene is TRBJ1-5, the V gene TRBV7-3, with D unresolved. Germline V lookup: CDR1 SGHTA, CDR2 FQGTGA. V was pared by 1 base and J by 3 bases, with 16 bases between. The CDR3 is 17 amino acids.